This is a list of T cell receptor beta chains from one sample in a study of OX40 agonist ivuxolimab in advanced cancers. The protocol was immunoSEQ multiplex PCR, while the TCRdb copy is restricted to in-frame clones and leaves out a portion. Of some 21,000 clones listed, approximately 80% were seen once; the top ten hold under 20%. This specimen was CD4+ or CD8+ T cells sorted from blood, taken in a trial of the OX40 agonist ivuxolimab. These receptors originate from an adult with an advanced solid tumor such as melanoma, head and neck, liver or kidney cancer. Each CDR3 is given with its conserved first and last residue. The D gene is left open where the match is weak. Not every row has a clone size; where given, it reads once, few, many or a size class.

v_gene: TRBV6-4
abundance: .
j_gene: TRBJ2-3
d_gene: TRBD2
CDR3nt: TGTGCCATCAGTGAGTGGCCTAGCGGGGGAGGAGAGGATACGCAGTATTTT
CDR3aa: CAISEWPSGGGEDTQYF

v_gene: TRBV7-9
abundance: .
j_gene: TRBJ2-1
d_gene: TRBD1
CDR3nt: TGTGCCAGCAGCTTAGGGGGACAGAACAATGAGCAGTTCTTC
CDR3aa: CASSLGGQNNEQFF

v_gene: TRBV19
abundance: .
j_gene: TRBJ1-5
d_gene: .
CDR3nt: TGTGCCAGTAGTACAGGCAATAATCAGCCCCAGCATTTT
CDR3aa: CASSTGNNQPQHF

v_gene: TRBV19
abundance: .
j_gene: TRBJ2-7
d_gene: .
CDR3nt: TGTGCCAGTAGTATATCGGGCTACGAGCAGTACTTC
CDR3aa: CASSISGYEQYF

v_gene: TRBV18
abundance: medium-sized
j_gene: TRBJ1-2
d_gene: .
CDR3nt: TGTGCCAGCTCTTCCGATCCTAACTATGGCTACACCTTC
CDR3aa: CASSSDPNYGYTF

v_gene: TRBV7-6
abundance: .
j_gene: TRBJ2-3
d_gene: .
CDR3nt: TGTGCCAGCAGCTTAGTAGGGTATGGGGAGTCAGATACGCAGTATTTT
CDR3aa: CASSLVGYGESDTQYF

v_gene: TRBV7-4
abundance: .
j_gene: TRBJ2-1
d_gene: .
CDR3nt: TGTGCCAGCAGCTTAAGGCAGGGTCCCTCCAATGAGCAGTTCTTC
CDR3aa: CASSLRQGPSNEQFF

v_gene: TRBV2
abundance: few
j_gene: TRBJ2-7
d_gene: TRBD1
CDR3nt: TGTGCCAGCAGTGAACCGGGACAGGGCTACGAGCAGTACTTC
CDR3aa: CASSEPGQGYEQYF

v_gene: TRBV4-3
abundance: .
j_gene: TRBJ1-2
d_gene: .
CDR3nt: TGCGCCAGCAGCCAAGATCTAGGGCCAGGGTCCGGTGGCTACACCTTC
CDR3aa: CASSQDLGPGSGGYTF

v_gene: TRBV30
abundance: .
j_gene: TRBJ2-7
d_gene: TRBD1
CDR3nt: TGTGCCTGGAGTGACCCCCCGACAGGGGTAAACGAGCAGTACTTC
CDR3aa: CAWSDPPTGVNEQYF

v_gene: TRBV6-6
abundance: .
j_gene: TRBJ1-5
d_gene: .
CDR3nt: TGTGCCAGCAGCTACCTTCTCGAGCCCCAGCATTTT
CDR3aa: CASSYLLEPQHF

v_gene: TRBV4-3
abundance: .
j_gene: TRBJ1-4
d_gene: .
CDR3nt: TGCGCCAGCAGCCAAGACGTCCTTAATGAAAAACTGTTTTTT
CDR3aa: CASSQDVLNEKLFF

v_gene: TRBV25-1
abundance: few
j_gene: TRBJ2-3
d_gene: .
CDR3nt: TGTGCCAGCAGTGGCTGGGAAGAGCGTGGAGATACGCAGTATTTT
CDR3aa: CASSGWEERGDTQYF

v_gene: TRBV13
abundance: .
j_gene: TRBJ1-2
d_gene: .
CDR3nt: TGTGCCAGCAGCTTAGGCAGGGGCCGGGGGAACTATGGCTACACCTTC
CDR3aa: CASSLGRGRGNYGYTF

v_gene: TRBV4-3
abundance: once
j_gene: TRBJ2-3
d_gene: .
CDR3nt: TGCGCCAGCAGCCACTCGACCGATTTCGATACGCAGTATTTT
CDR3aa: CASSHSTDFDTQYF

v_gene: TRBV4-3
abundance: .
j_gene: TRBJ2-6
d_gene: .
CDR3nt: TGCGCCAGCAGCCAAGATCAGCACTCTGGGGCCAACGTCCTGACTTTC
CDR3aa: CASSQDQHSGANVLTF

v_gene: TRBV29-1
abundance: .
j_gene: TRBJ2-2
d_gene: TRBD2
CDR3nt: TGCAGCGTTGTCCTAGCGGGGGACACCGGGGAGCTGTTTTTT
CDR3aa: CSVVLAGDTGELFF

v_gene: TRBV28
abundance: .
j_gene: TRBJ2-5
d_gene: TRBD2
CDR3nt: TGTGCCAGCAGTTTAGGGACTAGCGGGGGGTCGGAGACCCAGTACTTC
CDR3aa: CASSLGTSGGSETQYF

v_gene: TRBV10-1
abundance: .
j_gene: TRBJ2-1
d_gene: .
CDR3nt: TGCGCCAGCAGTGAGGCACAGACGGGGCCCTACAATGAGCAGTTCTTC
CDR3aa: CASSEAQTGPYNEQFF

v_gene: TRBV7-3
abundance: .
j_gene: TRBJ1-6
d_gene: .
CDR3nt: TGTGCCAGCAGCTTAATGCCAGGGGACCATTCACCCCTCCACTTT
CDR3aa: CASSLMPGDHSPLHF

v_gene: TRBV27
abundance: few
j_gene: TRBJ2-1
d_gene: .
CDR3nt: TGTGCCAGCAGTTTATTTCTAGACCCCAATGAGCAGTTCTTC
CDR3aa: CASSLFLDPNEQFF

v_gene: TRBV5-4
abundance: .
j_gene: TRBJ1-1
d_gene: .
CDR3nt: TGTGCCAGCAGCTTGGATGGGGGGACTGAAGCTTTCTTT
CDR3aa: CASSLDGGTEAFF

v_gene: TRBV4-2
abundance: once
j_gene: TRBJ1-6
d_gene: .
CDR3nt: TGTGCCAGCAGCCAAGGCAGGAGTGGCAGGGTAACTTCACCCCTCCACTTT
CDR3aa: CASSQGRSGRVTSPLHF

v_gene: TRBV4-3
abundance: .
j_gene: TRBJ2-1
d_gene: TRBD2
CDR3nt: TGCGCCAGCAGCCAAACTAGCGGGGGGAACAATGAGCAGTTCTTC
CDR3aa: CASSQTSGGNNEQFF

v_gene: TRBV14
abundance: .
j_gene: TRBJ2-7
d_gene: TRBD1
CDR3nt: TGTGCCAGCAGCCCGACAGGGGGACCCTACGAGCAGTACTTC
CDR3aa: CASSPTGGPYEQYF

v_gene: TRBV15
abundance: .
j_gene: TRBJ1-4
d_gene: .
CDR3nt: TGTGCCACCCAGGAGGGGCGCAGCCCCAAGATGTTTTTT
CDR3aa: CATQEGRSPKMFF

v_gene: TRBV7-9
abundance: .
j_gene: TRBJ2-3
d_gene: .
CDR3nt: TGTGCCAGCTATCAGGGGGGGACAACAGATACGCAGTATTTT
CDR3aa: CASYQGGTTDTQYF

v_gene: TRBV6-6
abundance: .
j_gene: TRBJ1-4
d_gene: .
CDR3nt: TGTGCCAGCAGTTACTCTTCGCTCGGAAAACTGTTTTTT
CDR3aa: CASSYSSLGKLFF

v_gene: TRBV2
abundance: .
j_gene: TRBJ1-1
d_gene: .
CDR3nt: TGTGCCAGCAGTTCGGGAGAAGCTTTCTTT
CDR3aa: CASSSGEAFF

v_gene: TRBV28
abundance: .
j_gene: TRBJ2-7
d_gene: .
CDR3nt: TGTGCCAGCAGTTTGTTCAGTATGTCCGAGGGTTTTCCACTATACGAGCAGTACTTC
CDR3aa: CASSLFSMSEGFPLYEQYF

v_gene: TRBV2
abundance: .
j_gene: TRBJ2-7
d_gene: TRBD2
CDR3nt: TGTGCCAGCACGGGGGCGGGTAGCGGGGGGAGAGAGCAGTACTTC
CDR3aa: CASTGAGSGGREQYF

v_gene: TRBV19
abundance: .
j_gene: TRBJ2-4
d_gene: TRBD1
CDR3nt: TGTGCCAGTAGTACCCCAGGGGGCGCGGCCAAAAACATTCAGTACTTC
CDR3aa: CASSTPGGAAKNIQYF

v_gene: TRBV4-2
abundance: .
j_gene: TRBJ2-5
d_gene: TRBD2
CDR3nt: TGTGCCAGCAGCCAAGAACGGTATGGCGGGGGGGCTGAGGAGACCCAGTACTTC
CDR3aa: CASSQERYGGGAEETQYF

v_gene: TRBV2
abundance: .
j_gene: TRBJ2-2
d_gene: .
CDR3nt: TGTGCCAGCCGGCTGGGCGGCGCCGGGGAGCTGTTTTTT
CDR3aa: CASRLGGAGELFF

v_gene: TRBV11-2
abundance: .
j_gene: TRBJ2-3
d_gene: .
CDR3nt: TGTGCCAGCAGCTTGGGCGGAGGGCGAGATACGCAGTATTTT
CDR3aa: CASSLGGGRDTQYF

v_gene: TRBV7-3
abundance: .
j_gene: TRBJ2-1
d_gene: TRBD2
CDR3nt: TGTGCCAGCAGCTCGATAGCGGGTAATGAGCAGTTCTTC
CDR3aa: CASSSIAGNEQFF

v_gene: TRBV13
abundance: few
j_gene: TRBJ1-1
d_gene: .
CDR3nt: TGTGCCAGCAGCTTAGCCGTTAGTGGGGCTTTCTTT
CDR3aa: CASSLAVSGAFF

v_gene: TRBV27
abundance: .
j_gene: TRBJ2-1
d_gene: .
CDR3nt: TGTGCCAGCAGTTTTGATCAGAGCTCCTACAATGAGCAGTTCTTC
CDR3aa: CASSFDQSSYNEQFF

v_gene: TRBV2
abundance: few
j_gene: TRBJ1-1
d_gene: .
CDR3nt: TGTGCCAGCAGTGTCGGTGAAGCTTTCTTT
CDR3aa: CASSVGEAFF

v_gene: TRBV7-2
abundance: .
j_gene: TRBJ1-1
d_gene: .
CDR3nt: TGTGCCAGCAGCTCGCTGAGCACTGAAGCTTTCTTT
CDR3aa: CASSSLSTEAFF

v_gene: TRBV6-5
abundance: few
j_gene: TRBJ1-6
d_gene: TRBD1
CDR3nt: TGTGCCAGCAGTTACGGGGACAGTAATTCACCCCTCCACTTT
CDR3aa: CASSYGDSNSPLHF